Shown below are 31 T cell receptor beta chains from a single sample sequenced in a study of T cells in Graves' hyperthyroidism and ophthalmopathy (dated by TCRdb to the late 2010s). The library was generated by multiplex PCR. Instrument on record: Illumina HiSeq 2000. The TCR beta CDR3 regions were amplified from RNA transcripts. The first round of RT-PCR for the TCR CDR3 was performed with the HTBI primer set and the Qiagen OneStep RT-PCR kit. In-frame beta chains were kept once TCRdb had trimmed the public reads at Q25 with fastp and called clones with MiXCR. Merged by CDR3 protein, the rows form single entries marked with the most common genes and DNA. The sample contains 600,000 to 700,000 distinct CDR3 sequences, 45% of them found a single time. In total, the top ten clones hold approximately 7.2% of the sample. Sequencing was carried out using peripheral blood or thyroid tissue (not recorded which). The receptors come from an adult man with Graves' disease, either hyperthyroidism or ophthalmopathy (not recorded which).

A note on this clonotype: A much larger clonotype is one base distant, so this may be a read error. This CDR3 is missing its conserved last phenylalanine or tryptophan, likely due to a read error. The chain is built from TRBV29-1 and TRBJ1-1; 7 bases are shared with TRBD1. V lost 7 bases to trimming and J lost 2 bases; unmatched junction nucleotides: 7. CDR3 length: 13 residues. Germline CDR1 is SQVTM and CDR2 is ANQGSEA. The CDR3 region is CSANRGGNTEAFS. The CDR3 DNA reads TGCAGCGCCAACAGGGGTGGAAACACTGAAGCTTTCTCT.

This clonotype has a count of ten or more. The CDR3 loop reads CASSGAARGTEKLFF. The CDR3 DNA reads as TGTGCCAGCAGTGGGGCTGCCAGGGGGACTGAAAAACTGTTTTTT. The rearrangement links TRBV25-1 to TRBJ1-4; 7 nucleotides align to TRBD1. Germline V gene data show CDR1 as MGHDK and CDR2 as SYGVNS. Losses at the gene ends were 4 bases for V and 7 bases for J; bases not matched to a gene: 9. The CDR3 sequence is 15 residues long.

V and J are TRBV5-1 and TRBJ2-7; perhaps TRBD1 as D (6 bases). Germline lookup yields CDR1 SGHRS and CDR2 YFSETQ. CDR3 length: 14 residues. V was clipped by 1 base and J by 0 bases, with 8 bases between them. CDR3 coding DNA: TGCGCCAGCAGCTTGCGGACAGACTCCTACGAGCAGTACTTC. It specifies CASSLRTDSYEQYF.

This clonotype was found many times. The chain carries TRBV7-9 and TRBJ1-5, with unresolved D. V lost 6 bases to trimming and J lost 5 bases, with 11 bases between them. The length of the CDR3 is 13 residues. CDR1 is SEHNR and CDR2 is FQNEAQ in the germline V gene (reference sequence). The CDR3 region is CASSFDGDQPQHF. The CDR3 bases are TGTGCCAGCAGTTTCGACGGGGATCAGCCCCAGCATTTT. The full variable domain, its missing parts supplied by reference TRBV7-9 and TRBJ1-5, is DTGVSQNPRHKITKRGQNVTFRCDPISEHNRLYWYRQTLGQGPEFLTYFQNEAQLEKSRLLSDRFSAERPKGSFSTLEIQRTEQGDSAMYLCASSFDGDQPQHFGDGTRLSIL.

V gene TRBV20-1 combines with J gene TRBJ2-5, with TRBD2 identical over 8 bases. Germline trimming cut 0 bases from V and 5 bases from J; bases unmatched to any gene: 17. Germline lookup yields CDR1 DFQATT and CDR2 SNEGSKA (reference sequence). The CDR3 contains 18 residues. Here the CDR3 DNA reads TGCAGTGCTAGAGATGTATCCGTGGGCGGGAGGTCGCGGGAGACCCAGTACTTC. It specifies CSARDVSVGGRSRETQYF.

This clonotype was seen a few times. The chain combines TRBV7-9 with TRBJ1-1, with D perhaps matching TRBD1 (5 bases). The CDR3 contains 12 residues. From germline, CDR1 is SEHNR and CDR2 FQNEAQ (reference sequence). With 5 bases removed from V and 5 bases from J, the gap between germline ends came to 9 bases. CDR3 region: CASSQDSTEAFF. DNA of the CDR3: TGTGCCAGCAGCCAAGACAGTACTGAAGCTTTCTTT.

In this sample, this clonotype turned up many times. The chain carries TRBV20-1 and TRBJ1-3, with D hard to call. The CDR3 loop spans 12 amino acids. Germline V gives CDR1 DFQATT, CDR2 SNEGSKA (reference sequence). CDR3 bases: TGCAGCGCCCGAGGGACTGGAAACACCATATATTTT. Amino acids: CSARGTGNTIYF.

Worth noting for this clonotype: It may be a read error: a sequence one base away is much more abundant. The V gene is TRBV2, the J gene TRBJ1-1; a possible D gene is TRBD1 (5 bases). This CDR3 has 12 amino acids. Per the germline V gene, CDR1 is SNHLY and CDR2 is FYNNEI. The DNA of the CDR3 is TGTGCCAGCAGTGAAGCGGGGCGGCGGGCTTCCTTT. Translation gives CASSEAGRRASF.

This clonotype has more than one count but fewer than ten. V is TRBV3-1 and J is TRBJ1-2, with TRBD1 identical over 9 bases. V was clipped by 1 base and J by 6 bases; unmatched bases: 12. Germline V gives CDR1 LGHDT, CDR2 YNNKEL (reference sequence). The CDR3 totals 17 residues. Written as DNA, the CDR3 is TGTGCCAGCAGCCAAGGGATGCCCTATCGGACAGGGGATGGCTACACCTTC. Encoded protein: CASSQGMPYRTGDGYTF. Filled out from reference TRBV3-1 and TRBJ1-2, the complete variable domain reads DTAVSQTPKYLVTQMGNDKSIKCEQNLGHDTMYWYKQDSKKFLKIMFSYNNKELIINETVPNRFSPKSPDKAHLNLHINSLELGDSAVYFCASSQGMPYRTGDGYTFGSGTRLTVV.

This clonotype was recorded a few times. This may come from a read error, since a much larger clone is one base off. The chain has TRBV7-9 and TRBJ2-5, with 7 bases aligning to TRBD1. Per germline, CDR1 SEHNR and CDR2 FQNEAQ (reference sequence). V was pared by 4 bases and J by 2 bases, with 1 base of the junction left unmatched. The CDR3 covers 13 residues. The CDR3 loop reads CASSWGQQETQYF. In DNA form, the CDR3 reads TGTGCCAGCAGCTGGGGACAGCAAGAGACCCAGTACTTC.

Notes on this clonotype: Likely a read error: the CDR3 ends without its conserved phenylalanine or tryptophan. J is TRBJ2-7 and V is TRBV6-6; the match to TRBD1 covers 7 bases. Germline V gene sequence: CDR1 MNHNY, CDR2 SVGAGI (reference sequence). Losses at the gene ends were 5 bases for V and 8 bases for J; bases not matched to a gene: 9. The CDR3 runs 13 residues. The CDR3: CASSVNRGSQQYL. The CDR3 DNA reads as TGTGCCAGCAGTGTAAACAGGGGTTCGCAGCAGTACCTC.

This clonotype was observed many times. The J gene is TRBJ2-7, the V gene TRBV20-1; D is unresolved. Germline CDR1 is DFQATT and CDR2 is SNEGSKA (reference sequence). There are 12 residues in the CDR3. V lost 6 bases to trimming and J lost 0 bases, with 9 bases between them. CDR3 in amino acids: CSAPLGSYEQYF. The CDR3 nucleotides are TGCAGTGCCCCACTCGGCTCCTACGAGCAGTACTTC.

This clonotype has only a few counts. The rearrangement joins TRBV7-3 to TRBJ1-1; TRBD1 is a possible D gene (5 bases). In germline, CDR1 is SGHTA, CDR2 FQGTGA. The CDR3 has 15 amino acids. V dropped 5 bases and J dropped 5 bases, with 18 bases sitting between them. The CDR3 protein is CASSQVEGRRTEAFF. CDR3 coding DNA: TGTGCCAGCAGCCAAGTTGAGGGGAGGCGGACTGAAGCTTTCTTT. The full variable domain, in which reference TRBV7-3 and TRBJ1-1 provide the parts outside the CDR3, is GAGVSQTPSNKVTEKGKYVELRCDPISGHTALYWYRQSLGQGPEFLIYFQGTGAADDSGLPNDRFFAVRPEGSVSTLKIQRTERGDSAVYLCASSQVEGRRTEAFFGQGTRLTVV.

The chain uses TRBV19 and TRBJ1-5; 7 bases line up with TRBD1. The CDR3 runs 15 residues. Trimming took 5 bases from V and 6 from J; bases not matched to a gene: 10. Germline values: CDR1 LNHDA, CDR2 SQIVND (reference sequence). The CDR3 DNA is TGTGCCAGTAGTCGCGACAGGGCGGGCGTTCAGCCCCAGCATTTT. This codes for CASSRDRAGVQPQHF.

This clonotype came up once. A junction boundary mismatches the germline segment, possibly from a read error. The chain has TRBV15 and TRBJ1-5; D perhaps matches TRBD1 (6 bases). This CDR3 comprises 17 residues. CDR1 and CDR2 (germline): LNHNV, YYDKDF (reference sequence). CDR3 coding DNA: TGTGCCAGCAGCATCGACAGGTGTGAGTGGAATAATCAGCCCCAGCATTTT. It yields the protein CASSIDRCEWNNQPQHF.

This clonotype has a handful of counts. This chain joins TRBV7-9 and TRBJ1-2; TRBD1 is a possible D gene (5 bases). V lost 5 bases, J lost 3 bases, and 16 bases lay in between. This CDR3 region has 15 residues. Germline V gene sequence: CDR1 SEHNR, CDR2 FQNEAQ (reference sequence). DNA for the CDR3: TGTGCCAGCAGCAAACCCGCCGGGACGGACTATGGCTACACCTTC. Protein product: CASSKPAGTDYGYTF. The variable domain in full, completed from reference TRBV7-9 and TRBJ1-2, reads DTGVSQNPRHKITKRGQNVTFRCDPISEHNRLYWYRQTLGQGPEFLTYFQNEAQLEKSRLLSDRFSAERPKGSFSTLEIQRTEQGDSAMYLCASSKPAGTDYGYTFGSGTRLTVV.

This rearrangement joins TRBV20-1 to TRBJ2-2, with a tentative D call TRBD1 (5 bases). CDR1 DFQATT and CDR2 SNEGSKA come from the germline V gene (reference sequence). This CDR3 is built from 14 residues. Trimming stripped 6 bases from V and 1 base from J, with 12 bases between. Written as DNA, the CDR3 is TGCAGTGCCCCCGCTAGGGGGAACACCGGGGAGCTGTTTTTT. Its protein product is CSAPARGNTGELFF.

The chain links TRBV7-9 to TRBJ1-2; a weak D match, TRBD1 (5 bases). Per germline, CDR1 SEHNR and CDR2 FQNEAQ (reference sequence). The CDR3 is 16 residues long. The V gene lost 1 base and the J gene lost 8 bases, with 20 bases spanning the gap. The CDR3: CASSLVGGRDFRGYTF. CDR3 in DNA: TGTGCCAGCAGCTTAGTCGGGGGACGGGATTTTAGAGGCTACACCTTC. Together with reference TRBV7-9 and TRBJ1-2, the CDR3 gives the full variable domain: DTGVSQNPRHKITKRGQNVTFRCDPISEHNRLYWYRQTLGQGPEFLTYFQNEAQLEKSRLLSDRFSAERPKGSFSTLEIQRTEQGDSAMYLCASSLVGGRDFRGYTFGSGTRLTVV.

Worth noting for this clonotype: A read error is possible here, since a much larger clone lies one base away. The chain employs TRBV20-1 and TRBJ1-2; TRBD1 is a possible D gene (6 bases). Germline assignment: CDR1 DFQATT and CDR2 SNEGSKA (reference sequence). The CDR3 contains 11 residues. The CDR3 loop reads CSGTGRAGCTF. The CDR3 DNA follows: TGCAGCGGTACAGGGCGGGCGGGCTGCACCTTC.

This clonotype has ten or more counts. The chain is built from TRBV25-1 and TRBJ1-1; TRBD1 agrees at 7 bases. This CDR3 region has 14 residues. Germline V gene data show CDR1 as MGHDK and CDR2 as SYGVNS. V gave up 4 bases and J gave up 6 bases; unmatched junction bases: 8. The CDR3 sequence is CASSVQGIKAEAFF. The DNA of the CDR3 is TGTGCCAGCAGTGTACAGGGGATAAAGGCTGAAGCTTTCTTT.

In its sample, this clonotype was seen many times. One end of the junction varies from germline; a read error may be responsible. This rearrangement joins TRBV7-9 to TRBJ1-4; the D is unclear. The length of the CDR3 is 14 residues. CDR1 and CDR2 from the germline V gene are SEHNR and FQNEAQ (reference sequence). The CDR3 here is CASSPTGWNEKLFF. CDR3 coding DNA: TGCGCCAGCAGCCCGACCGGGTGGAATGAAAAACTGTTTTTT.

The rearrangement uses TRBV29-1 and TRBJ1-2, with 8 positions matching TRBD1. After removal of 7 bases from V and 4 bases from J, the junction contained 11 bases not matched to a gene. The CDR3 has 14 residues. CDR1 is SQVTM and CDR2 is ANQGSEA in the germline V gene. CDR3 bases: TGCAGCGCCCAGCCTCGGACAGGGTTCTATGGCTACACCTTC. Translation: CSAQPRTGFYGYTF. The full variable domain, its missing parts supplied by reference TRBV29-1 and TRBJ1-2, is SAVISQKPSRDICQRGTSLTIQCQVDSQVTMMFWYRQQPGQSLTLIATANQGSEATYESGFVIDKFPISRPNLTFSTLTVSNMSPEDSSIYLCSAQPRTGFYGYTFGSGTRLTVV.

The chain recombines TRBV10-3 with TRBJ2-2; either TRBD1 or TRBD2 may fit D (5 bases each). Germline CDR1 reads ENHRY; CDR2 reads SYGVKD. V was shortened by 10 bases and J by 0 bases, with 12 bases between the two germline ends. The length of the CDR3 is 14 residues. CDR3 bases: TGTGCCACTAGGGACGGAGCGAACACCGGGGAGCTGTTTTTT. It codes for CATRDGANTGELFF.

This clonotype was detected only a few times. CDR3 DNA sequence: TGCGCCAGCAGCCCGGCTGGGGGGCACGGAGAAAAACTGTTTTTT. It translates to CASSPAGGHGEKLFF. J is TRBJ1-4 and V is TRBV5-1, with a tentative D call TRBD1 (6 bases). The CDR3 length is 15 residues. CDR1 SGHRS and CDR2 YFSETQ come from the germline V gene. The V and J ends lost 4 bases and 8 bases respectively, with 18 bases between them.

This chain joins TRBV19 and TRBJ1-3; a weak D match, TRBD1 (5 bases). Trimming removed 6 bases from V and 0 bases from J, with 12 bases in between. The V gene's germline CDR1 is LNHDA and CDR2 SQIVND (reference sequence). The CDR3 is made up of 15 amino acids. As DNA, the CDR3 is TGTGCCAGTAGAATGAGGGACCACTCTGGAAACACCATATATTTT. Its translation is CASRMRDHSGNTIYF.

The V gene is TRBV4-2, the J gene TRBJ2-2; possibly TRBD2 for D (5 bases). Looked up from germline, CDR1 is LGHNA and CDR2 is YNFKEQ. Trimming removed 4 bases from V and 3 bases from J, with 9 bases in between. There are 14 residues in the CDR3. CDR3 sequence (DNA): TGTGCCAGCAGCCCGGAGGTCGACACCGGGGAGCTGTTTTTT. It codes for CASSPEVDTGELFF.

The genes are TRBV19 and TRBJ1-4; no clear D gene. The CDR3 is made up of 14 amino acids. The V end was cut by 3 bases, the J end by 8 bases, with 13 bases between. CDR1 is LNHDA and CDR2 is SQIVND in the germline V gene (reference sequence). Written as DNA, the CDR3 is TGTGCCAGTAGTATCACGGGAGCTGGGGAAAAACTGTTTTTT. Protein product: CASSITGAGEKLFF.

Worth noting for this clonotype: Possible read error: a much larger clone is one base away. The rearrangement links TRBV29-1 to TRBJ2-5, with D perhaps being TRBD1 or TRBD2 (5 bases each). This CDR3 contains 13 residues. The V end was cut by 5 bases, the J end by 5 bases, with 15 bases between. CDR1 is SQVTM, CDR2 ANQGSEA, per germline. CDR3 protein: CSVRSGTVETQYF. The CDR3 bases are TGCAGCGTTCGATCGGGGACCGTCGAGACCCAGTACTTC.

The rearrangement links TRBV7-6 to TRBJ1-4; tentatively, D is TRBD1 (6 bases). Trimming cost V 3 bases and J 6 bases, with 11 bases left between them. Germline CDR1 SGHVS, CDR2 FNYEAQ. CDR3 length equals 14 residues. The CDR3 nucleotides are TGTGCCAGCAGCTTGGGGGCAGGGGATGAAAAACTGTTTTTT. Protein product: CASSLGAGDEKLFF.

This clonotype came up a few times. The rearrangement links TRBV6-5 to TRBJ2-7, with unresolved D. The germline V gene has CDR1 MNHEY and CDR2 SVGAGI. V was shortened by 0 bases and J by 3 bases, with 12 bases between the two germline ends. The CDR3 length is 15 residues. This CDR3 is CASSYSTQLNYEQYF. For the CDR3, the DNA is TGTGCCAGCAGTTACTCGACACAGTTAAACTACGAGCAGTACTTC.

The V and J genes are TRBV7-6 and TRBJ1-2; 7 nucleotides align to TRBD1. CDR1 is SGHVS and CDR2 is FNYEAQ in the germline V gene. V shed 5 bases and J 3 bases; nucleotides not matched to a gene: 9. The CDR3 contains 15 residues. In DNA form, the CDR3 reads TGTGCCAGCAGCCAGGGGGGTCGGGGGGACTATGGCTACACCTTC. Translated, it gives CASSQGGRGDYGYTF.